This T cell receptor (beta chain) derives from a study of OX40 agonist ivuxolimab in advanced cancers. TCRdb's copy holds only in-frame clones and misses some; the assay was immunoSEQ multiplex PCR. Found here are about 100,000 clones, approximately 90% of them singletons; the top ten hold about 0.49%. V lost 7 bases and J 0 bases, leaving 11 bases between the germline ends. This CDR3 region has 13 residues. Germline V gives CDR1 SGHNT, CDR2 YYREEE (reference sequence). The TCR sequence derives from an adult with an advanced solid tumor such as melanoma, head and neck, liver or kidney cancer. The chain recombines TRBV5-4 with TRBJ2-7; possibly TRBD1 for D (6 bases). The sequencing used CD4+ or CD8+ T cells sorted from blood, collected in a trial of the OX40 agonist ivuxolimab. CDR3 DNA sequence: TGTGCCAGCGCAAGGACAGACTCCTACGAGCAGTACTTC. Translation: CASARTDSYEQYF.